This is a list of T cell receptor beta chains from one sample in a study of blood T cell repertoires in COVID-19. Generated by immunoSEQ multiplex PCR, the TCRdb table keeps only in-frame clones and is missing some. The sample has approximately 490,000 clones, less than 90% seen once. Sequencing input: PBMCs or T cells enriched from blood (not recorded which). The receptors stem from a woman aged 55-70 years who had recovered from COVID-19. Each CDR3 is given with its conserved first and last residue. Each record gives: J gene, D gene, clone size, V gene, CDR3 protein, CDR3 DNA. The D gene is left open where the match is weak. Part of the rows lack a size; the others show once, few, many or a class for expanded clones.

>TRBJ2-1|TRBD1|-|TRBV3-1/TRBV3-2
CASSLPLKDRGNEQFF
TGTGCCAGCAGCCTACCCCTAAAGGACAGGGGCAATGAGCAGTTCTTC
>TRBJ2-3|-|once|TRBV7-9
CASSLPSHGQGTQYF
TGTGCCAGCAGCTTACCTAGTCATGGCCAGGGTACGCAGTATTTT
>TRBJ1-3|-|-|TRBV14
CASSQSRPASGNTIYF
TGTGCCAGCAGCCAATCGAGGCCAGCCAGCGGAAACACCATATATTTT
>TRBJ2-5|TRBD1|-|TRBV13
CASSLARTGSGETQYF
TGTGCCAGCAGCTTAGCCCGGACAGGGAGTGGGGAGACCCAGTACTTC
>TRBJ2-3|-|once|TRBV13
CASSLVRTDTQYF
TGTGCCAGCAGCTTAGTTCGGACAGATACGCAGTATTTT
>TRBJ1-3|-|-|TRBV7-9
CASRGASSGNTIYF
TGTGCCAGCAGAGGGGCTTCCTCTGGAAACACCATATATTTT
>TRBJ1-2|-|few|TRBV2
CASRENANYGYTF
TGTGCCAGCAGAGAGAACGCTAACTATGGCTACACCTTC
>TRBJ2-1|-|-|TRBV7-2
CASSLGGTLYNEQFF
TGTGCCAGCAGCTTAGGCGGGACTCTATACAATGAGCAGTTCTTC
>TRBJ1-1|TRBD1|few|TRBV5-1
CASSLPGQGKTEAFF
TGCGCCAGCAGCTTACCGGGACAGGGAAAAACTGAAGCTTTCTTT
>TRBJ1-2|-|-|TRBV5-4
CASSLGATYGYTF
TGTGCCAGCAGCTTGGGGGCAACCTATGGCTACACCTTC
>TRBJ2-3|TRBD1|-|TRBV27
CASSLAPDRFLPDTQYF
TGTGCCAGCAGTTTAGCCCCGGACAGGTTTCTCCCAGATACGCAGTATTTT
>TRBJ2-7|TRBD2|-|TRBV4-1
CASSQGRAGPFFPYEQYF
TGCGCCAGCAGCCAAGGTCGAGCGGGGCCTTTTTTCCCCTACGAGCAGTACTTC